This T cell receptor (beta chain) is from a study of T cell responses to AZD1222 COVID-19 vaccine. Sequencing was performed with immunoSEQ multiplex PCR; in TCRdb, only in-frame clones are kept and a portion is missing. The top ten hold roughly 14% of the sample, which has 55,000 to 65,000 clones, around 90% seen once. The CDR3 sequence is 18 residues long. The chain is built from TRBV21-1 and TRBJ2-1; the DNA was not used to check the table's D call, TRBD2. TRBV21-1 corresponds to a pseudogene. The sample consisted of peripheral blood, taken on day 0 of AZD1222 vaccination. The clonotype originates from an adult in good health. This chain's CDR3 is CASSKRGVRGLPYNEQFF. In nucleotides, the CDR3 is TGTGCCAGCAGCAAAAGGGGTGTTCGGGGACTACCATACAATGAGCAGTTCTTC.